This is a list of T cell receptor beta chains from one sample in a study of shared clonotypes between healthy human individuals. Sequenced by immunoSEQ multiplex PCR; TCRdb stores in-frame clones only, minus some. The sample shows millions of clones, over 85% of them seen only once. Sequenced input: naive CD4+ T cells from PBMCs. The source of these receptors is a man aged 18 to 30 in good health. Some clones in this sample may be carry-over from other donors' samples. The conserved cysteine and the conserved F or W are not part of the CDR3 here. The size of a clone is reported for some rows only, either as once, few or many, or as a class for expanded clones.

clone_size: NA; v_call: TRBV7-9; cdr3_aa: ASSRGAGGNTIY
clone_size: once; v_call: TRBV5-5; cdr3_aa: ASRTGTGGRNTEAF
clone_size: NA; v_call: TRBV27; cdr3_aa: ASSLSIDRFYEQY
clone_size: once; v_call: TRBV6-6; cdr3_aa: ASSRGVPSYEQY
clone_size: few; v_call: TRBV4-3; cdr3_aa: ASSPVSGDPQH
clone_size: NA; v_call: TRBV7-2; cdr3_aa: ASSLDGSGRETQY
clone_size: NA; v_call: TRBV19; cdr3_aa: ASTSGGTANEKLF
clone_size: NA; v_call: TRBV7-9; cdr3_aa: ASSLHSNTEAF
clone_size: NA; v_call: TRBV9; cdr3_aa: ASSRDWNEQF
clone_size: once; v_call: TRBV28; cdr3_aa: ASSYRLSLSRTDTQY
clone_size: NA; v_call: TRBV19; cdr3_aa: ASSNGLTYNEQF
clone_size: NA; v_call: TRBV19; cdr3_aa: ASSIGQGCVEQY
clone_size: NA; v_call: TRBV27; cdr3_aa: ASSRGQVLIGEQY
clone_size: NA; v_call: TRBV7-9; cdr3_aa: ASSLGVGRDGEQY
clone_size: NA; v_call: TRBV5-8; cdr3_aa: ASSWGSGSGANVLT
clone_size: NA; v_call: TRBV28; cdr3_aa: ASSRSGDREKLF
clone_size: NA; v_call: TRBV7-2; cdr3_aa: ASSFWRSLADTQY
clone_size: NA; v_call: TRBV28; cdr3_aa: ASSLATGVGNTIY
clone_size: NA; v_call: TRBV11-2; cdr3_aa: ASSTQRQGVAF
clone_size: NA; v_call: TRBV18; cdr3_aa: ASSPVLADLYNEQF
clone_size: NA; v_call: TRBV7-8; cdr3_aa: ASSLGGKYEQY
clone_size: few; v_call: TRBV29-1; cdr3_aa: SVLDRTSGNEQF
clone_size: NA; v_call: TRBV21-1; cdr3_aa: ASSKDRFLQGDTEFLDEQY
clone_size: once; v_call: TRBV5-1; cdr3_aa: ASSAQGQGDTQY
clone_size: NA; v_call: TRBV7-9; cdr3_aa: ASSISYEQY
clone_size: NA; v_call: TRBV18; cdr3_aa: ASSKGQGAEETQY
clone_size: NA; v_call: TRBV11-2; cdr3_aa: ASSLSHNSPLH
clone_size: NA; v_call: TRBV7-9; cdr3_aa: ASSPREYLSGNTIY
clone_size: once; v_call: TRBV9; cdr3_aa: ASSVGGTSGFYEQY
clone_size: NA; v_call: TRBV6-6; cdr3_aa: ASSDLADRTDTQY
clone_size: NA; v_call: TRBV6-5; cdr3_aa: ASRRDRGYTGELF
clone_size: once; v_call: TRBV6-4; cdr3_aa: ASSVLAASYNEQF
clone_size: NA; v_call: TRBV6-1; cdr3_aa: ASKGQPSTDTQY
clone_size: NA; v_call: TRBV7-2; cdr3_aa: ASSLVGGAGGYT
clone_size: few; v_call: TRBV6-1; cdr3_aa: ASIQDRDTEAF
clone_size: few; v_call: TRBV30; cdr3_aa: AWRNRQGNQPQH
clone_size: NA; v_call: TRBV5-4; cdr3_aa: ASSLGHLNTEAF
clone_size: NA; v_call: TRBV7-3; cdr3_aa: ASSLGPEETQY
clone_size: NA; v_call: TRBV5-1; cdr3_aa: ASSPDRNYGYT
clone_size: NA; v_call: TRBV28; cdr3_aa: ASSLYGSSYEQY
clone_size: NA; v_call: TRBV7-2; cdr3_aa: ASSLGTLTDTQY
clone_size: NA; v_call: TRBV9; cdr3_aa: ASSRLGGSTDTQY